This T cell receptor (beta chain) originates from a study of control samples from healthy donors and cancer patients (dated by TCRdb to 2018 to 2021). Library construction relied on the immunoSEQ multiplex PCR assay. TCRdb retrieved this table from immuneACCESS and kept in-frame rearrangements only. Not all clones are present; in checked studies, unresolved V genes account for under half, and no reason is known for the remainder. Across this sample there are over 200,000 clones, with roughly 87% seen only once. The ten top clones hold about an eighth of the sample. A word on this clone: What antigen it recognizes has not been identified. No per-base quality is available; no much larger clone lies one base away.

Material for sequencing was PBMCs. This receptor was taken from a woman aged 60-75 years with lung cancer.

The DNA reads TGTGCCAGCAGTGCGAGGGGGAGCGGGAGGACCTCCTACAATGAGCAGTTCTTC. It translates as CASSARGSGRTSYNEQFF. This chain joins TRBV11-2 to TRBJ2-1; 9 junctional bases match TRBD2. The germline V gene encodes CDR1 SGHAT and CDR2 FQNNGV. From V the trimming removes 6 bases and from J it removes 0 bases, while the gene matches leave 12 bases of the junction unaccounted for. Including cysteine and phenylalanine, the CDR3 has 18 amino acids. The only DNA kept is the CDR3, 54 bases in frame from the first base.